This T cell receptor (beta chain) is from a study of cytomegalovirus exposure and HLA in healthy donors. Assay: immunoSEQ multiplex PCR; the TCRdb copy retains only in-frame clones and omits some. The sample includes about 140,000 clones, around four fifths seen only once; the top ten take around 1.4%. The V gene lost 2 bases and the J gene lost 4 bases, with 12 bases spanning the gap. CDR3 length: 16 residues. The germline V gene encodes CDR1 MNHNS and CDR2 SASEGT. This sequence joins TRBV6-1 and TRBJ1-6; D is uncertain. Sample: PBMCs. This clonotype originated in a woman in her thirties in good health and CMV-seronegative. The CDR3 bases are TGTGCCAGCAGTGAATACGTATACGGTTATAATTCACCCCTCCACTTT. This codes for CASSEYVYGYNSPLHF.